Presented here are 7 T cell receptor beta chains from one specimen sequenced in a study of T cell responses to AZD1222 COVID-19 vaccine. Using immunoSEQ multiplex PCR, the repertoire was profiled, and TCRdb retains in-frame clones only, with some absent. The top ten clones hold around 1.4% of a sample with some 120,000 clones, 92% of them seen once. The sample consisted of peripheral blood, taken 28 days after the second AZD1222 dose. The receptors come from an adult who received the AZD1222 COVID-19 vaccine.

The chain carries TRBV28 and TRBJ1-3, with a weak D call TRBD1 (6 bases). The germline V and J ends were trimmed by 8 bases and 0 bases, with 14 bases remaining between them. The germline gives CDR1 MDHEN, CDR2 SYDVKM. This CDR3 region has 15 residues. This CDR3 is CASHLGGYSGNTIYF. In DNA, the CDR3 is TGTGCCAGCCACTTAGGGGGTTACTCTGGAAACACCATATATTTT.

The chain uses TRBV27 and TRBJ1-6; D is undetermined. This CDR3 spans 16 amino acids. Germline CDR1 MNHEY, CDR2 SMNVEV (reference sequence). Trimming shortened V by 2 bases and J by 0 bases, and 8 bases separated the two germline ends. The CDR3 sequence is CASSLILSSYNSPLHF. The CDR3 DNA is TGTGCCAGCAGTTTAATATTAAGCTCCTATAATTCACCCCTCCACTTT.

The genes are TRBV28 and TRBJ2-3, with D perhaps assigned TRBD1 or TRBD2 (5 bases each). V was clipped by 1 base and J by 1 base, with 9 bases between them. Germline V lookup: CDR1 MDHEN, CDR2 SYDVKM. The CDR3 contains 15 residues. This chain's CDR3 is CASSLYGAGTDTQYF. The CDR3 nucleotides are TGTGCCAGCAGTTTATACGGGGCTGGCACAGATACGCAGTATTTT.

This chain connects TRBV15 to TRBJ2-3; the match to TRBD2 covers 9 bases. The length of the CDR3 is 18 residues. J lost 0 bases, V lost 1 base, and 8 bases had no gene match. Germline-derived CDR1 and CDR2 are LNHNV and YYDKDF (reference sequence). The CDR3 loop reads CATSRAPSLAGSTDTQYF. DNA of the CDR3: TGTGCCACCAGCAGAGCCCCGTCTCTAGCGGGGAGCACAGATACGCAGTATTTT.

The chain has TRBV19 and TRBJ2-1; D not resolved. CDR3 length equals 12 residues. Germline V gene data show CDR1 as LNHDA and CDR2 as SQIVND (reference sequence). The V end lost 5 bases, the J end lost 4 bases, and 6 bases lay between the germline ends. The CDR3 sequence is CASSWQYNEQFF. Written as DNA, the CDR3 is TGTGCCAGTAGTTGGCAGTACAATGAGCAGTTCTTC.

This clone was detected once. The chain has TRBV5-4 and TRBJ1-5, with a weak D call TRBD1 (5 bases). The germline V and J ends were trimmed by 1 base and 1 base, with 6 bases remaining between them. CDR1 SGHNT and CDR2 YYREEE come from the germline V gene (reference sequence). CDR3 size: 14 residues. The CDR3 DNA reads TGTGCCAGCAGCTTGTGGGGGAGCAATCAGCCCCAGCATTTT. Its translation: CASSLWGSNQPQHF. The full variable domain, completed using reference TRBV5-4 and TRBJ1-5, is ETGVTQSPTHLIKTRGQQVTLRCSSQSGHNTVSWYQQALGQGPQFIFQYYREEENGRGNFPPRFSGLQFPNYSSELNVNALELDDSALYLCASSLWGSNQPQHFGDGTRLSIL.

V usage is TRBV6-6 and J usage is TRBJ2-2; D may be TRBD1 (7 bases). There are 15 residues in the CDR3. Germline CDR1 MNHNY, CDR2 SVGAGI (reference sequence). The V gene lost 1 base and the J gene lost 5 bases, with 11 bases spanning the gap. CDR3 region: CASSYYRGGTGELFF. CDR3 coding DNA: TGTGCCAGCAGTTACTACAGGGGAGGTACCGGGGAGCTGTTTTTT.